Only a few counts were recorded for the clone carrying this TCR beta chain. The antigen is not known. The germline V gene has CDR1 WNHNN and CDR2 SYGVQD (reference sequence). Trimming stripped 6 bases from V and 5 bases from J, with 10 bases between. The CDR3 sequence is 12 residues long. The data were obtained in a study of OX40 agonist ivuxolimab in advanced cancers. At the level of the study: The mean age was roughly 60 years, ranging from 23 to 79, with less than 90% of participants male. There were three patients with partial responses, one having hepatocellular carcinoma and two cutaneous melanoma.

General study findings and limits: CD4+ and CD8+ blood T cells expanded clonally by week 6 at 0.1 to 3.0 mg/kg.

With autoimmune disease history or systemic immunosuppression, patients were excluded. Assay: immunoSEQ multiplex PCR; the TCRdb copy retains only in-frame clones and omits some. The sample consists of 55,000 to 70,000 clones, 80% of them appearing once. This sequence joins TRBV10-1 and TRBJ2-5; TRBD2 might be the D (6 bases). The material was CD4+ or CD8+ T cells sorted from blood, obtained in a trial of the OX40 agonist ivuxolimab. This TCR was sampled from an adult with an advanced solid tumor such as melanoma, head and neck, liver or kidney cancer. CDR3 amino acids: CASRWGEETQYF. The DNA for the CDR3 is TGCGCCAGCAGGTGGGGGGAGGAGACCCAGTACTTC.